The T cell receptor beta chain under discussion was sequenced for a study of T cells after yellow fever vaccination (dated by TCRdb to about 2019). Background for the entire study: The SMART-Seq v4 Ultra Low Input RNA kit was used to prepare libraries from fractions with low cell numbers. To follow T-cell clones before and after primary and booster YFV17D yellow fever vaccination, bulk TCR alpha and beta repertoires were sequenced over time. Two healthy male donors made up the cohort, one aged 18 to 30 years and the other aged 30 to 40 years. Blood was drawn at multiple timepoints before and after primary and secondary immunization, with bulk PBMC replicates and cell subsets isolated.

Synthesis of TCR cDNA relied on 5'RACE template switching, a step that introduced a universal primer site along with unique molecular identifiers. Priming of cDNA synthesis was performed from both the TCR alpha and TCR beta constant segments. Library amplification used two PCR steps, and the second PCR step added sample barcodes and sequencing adapters. Sequencing of libraries was performed on Illumina HiSeq 2500 (2x100 bp) or NovaSeq (2x150 bp). Regarding the original processing steps: MIGEC was used to demultiplex reads and collapse the reads into UMI consensus sequences, and MiXCR was used for V(D)J alignment. Using edgeR on replicate PBMC samples, clonotypes were called vaccine-responding if FDR was below 0.01 and the log2 fold change was above 5 up to day 15. Each bulk clonotype received a CD4 or CD8 identity based on whether the sequenced CD4 or CD8 repertoire contained that clonotype at higher abundance. TCRdb reworked the public reads: Q25 trimming with fastp, MiXCR clone assembly, productive beta chains retained. For every CDR3 protein sequence, its rows merge into one entry that carries the most common genes and DNA. These V and J calls derive from TCRdb rather than the authors' analysis. The sample records 300,000 to 400,000 distinct CDR3 sequences, roughly 8.7% of which are singletons. The ten largest clones represent more than 15% of the sample.

The treatment or condition label for this specimen denotes: live attenuated yellow fever vaccine strain. Two biological replicates of bulk PBMCs were collected at each blood-draw timepoint. A standard Ficoll-Paque protocol was used to isolate PBMCs from peripheral blood. RNA was extracted with TriZol from bulk PBMCs, CD4 and CD8 fractions, and dextramer-positive and dextramer-negative fractions. The table lists this clonotype with a few counts. What antigen it recognizes has not been identified. No much larger clone exists at a distance of one base, and base qualities are not known. Study-wide findings and limitations: FACS-sorted repertoires could contain abundant contaminating clonotypes from the bulk population, so computational filtering was required. A small fraction of clonotypes appeared in both the CD4 and CD8 compartments, likely as a result of convergent recombination. Most clones expanded after primary vaccination (96% of CD4 and approximately 86% of CD8) were re-detected after the booster, suggesting that broad memory maintenance occurred. Compared with the primary T-cell response, the secondary T-cell response was weaker but faster, peaking on day 5 rather than day 15. Only a couple of donors were included in the study, so the extent to which the findings can be generalized is limited.

The CDR3, cysteine through phenylalanine, is 16 amino acids long. Left in the record is the CDR3 DNA by itself, 48 bases read in frame from the first base. CDR1 is given as LGHNA and CDR2 as YNFKEQ, both from the germline V gene. Unmatched junction bases come to 4, with V trimmed by 6 bases and J by 1 base. This receptor was identified in a man aged 18 to 29 who received the YFV17D yellow fever vaccine. The chain uses TRBV4-2 and TRBJ2-6; TRBD1 matches 9 bases in the middle. Sample: PBMCs, taken on the day of the first yellow fever vaccination. The DNA sequence is given as TGTGCCAGCAGTCTACAGGGGGCGTCTGGGGCCAACGTCCTGACTTTC. Its protein reads: CASSLQGASGANVLTF.